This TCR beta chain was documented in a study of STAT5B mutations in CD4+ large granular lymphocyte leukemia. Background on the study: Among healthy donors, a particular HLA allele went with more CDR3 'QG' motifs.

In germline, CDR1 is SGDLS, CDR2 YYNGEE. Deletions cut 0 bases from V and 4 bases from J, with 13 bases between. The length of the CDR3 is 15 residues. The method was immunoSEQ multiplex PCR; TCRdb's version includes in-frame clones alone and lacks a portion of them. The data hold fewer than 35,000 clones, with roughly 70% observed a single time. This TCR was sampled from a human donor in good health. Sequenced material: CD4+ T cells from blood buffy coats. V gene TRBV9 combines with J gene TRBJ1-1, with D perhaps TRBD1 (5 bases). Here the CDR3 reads CASSVESGWATEAFF. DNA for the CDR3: TGTGCCAGCAGCGTAGAGTCAGGGTGGGCCACTGAAGCTTTCTTT.